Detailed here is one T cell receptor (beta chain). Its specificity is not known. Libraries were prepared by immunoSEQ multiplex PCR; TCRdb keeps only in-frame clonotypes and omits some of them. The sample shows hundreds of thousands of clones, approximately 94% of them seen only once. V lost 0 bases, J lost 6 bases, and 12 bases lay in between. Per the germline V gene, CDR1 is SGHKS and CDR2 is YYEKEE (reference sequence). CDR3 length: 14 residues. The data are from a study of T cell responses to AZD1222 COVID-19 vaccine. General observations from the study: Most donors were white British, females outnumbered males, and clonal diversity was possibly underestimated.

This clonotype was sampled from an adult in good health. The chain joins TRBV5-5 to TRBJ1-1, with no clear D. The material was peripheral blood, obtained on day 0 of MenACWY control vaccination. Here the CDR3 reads CASSLARPPPEAFF. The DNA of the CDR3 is TGTGCCAGCAGCTTGGCAAGGCCCCCACCTGAAGCTTTCTTT.